This T cell receptor (beta chain) was obtained from a study of blood T cell repertoires in COVID-19. Background on the study: Samples came from the United States, Italy and Spain, spanning acute and convalescent COVID-19. T cells, B-cell-depleted T cells, or PBMCs provided the cDNA or gDNA that served as material.

Germline V CDR1 and CDR2: MNHEY, SVGAGI. V gave up 6 bases and J gave up 4 bases, with 15 bases separating them. This CDR3 has 15 residues. In the original workflow: Amplification with reference gene primers provided the estimates of nucleated cell counts. Method: immunoSEQ multiplex PCR; TCRdb's copy keeps in-frame clones and lacks some. V, J and clone size reflect that table, while D and trimming were determined from the DNA. The sample carries 240,000 or so clones, 87% recorded once. The J gene is TRBJ1-4, the V gene TRBV6-5, with a possible D match to TRBD1 (6 bases). Sequencing used peripheral blood. The receptor's source is a man aged 55 to 70 who had recovered from COVID-19. CDR3 region: CASRPVDRVNEKLFF. The CDR3 nucleotides are TGTGCCAGCAGGCCCGTGGACAGAGTTAATGAAAAACTGTTTTTT.